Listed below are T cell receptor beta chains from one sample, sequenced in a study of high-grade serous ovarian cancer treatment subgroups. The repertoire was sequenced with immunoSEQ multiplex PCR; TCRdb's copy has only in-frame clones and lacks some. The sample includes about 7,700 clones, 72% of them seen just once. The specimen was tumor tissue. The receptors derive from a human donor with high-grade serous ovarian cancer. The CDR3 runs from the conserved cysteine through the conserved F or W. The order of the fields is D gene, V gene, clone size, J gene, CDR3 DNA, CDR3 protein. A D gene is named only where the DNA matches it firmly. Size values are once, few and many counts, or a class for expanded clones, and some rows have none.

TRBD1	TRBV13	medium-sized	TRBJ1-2	TGTGCCAGCAGCTTGGGACAGGGGGGTGGCTACACCTTC	CASSLGQGGGYTF
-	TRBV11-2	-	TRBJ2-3	TGTGCCAGCAGCTTAGAGATAGGGACGCAGTATTTT	CASSLEIGTQYF
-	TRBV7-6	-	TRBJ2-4	TGTGCCAGCAGCCCGGAGCTGGGAGGGGGAAACATTCAGTACTTC	CASSPELGGGNIQYF
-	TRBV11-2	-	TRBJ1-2	TGTGCCAGCAGCCCGGAGGGGCGAGGCTACACCTTC	CASSPEGRGYTF
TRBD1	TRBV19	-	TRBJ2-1	TGTGCCACGCGACAGGGTTCGGTCAATGAGCAGTTCTTC	CATRQGSVNEQFF
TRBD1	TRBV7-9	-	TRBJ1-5	TGTGCCAGCAGCTTAGTAGGGGGCGCGGGTCAGCCCCAGCATTTT	CASSLVGGAGQPQHF
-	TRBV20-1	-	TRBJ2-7	TGCAGTGCTAGGATGGACTACGAGCAGTACTTC	CSARMDYEQYF
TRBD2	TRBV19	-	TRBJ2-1	TGTGCCAGTAGTAAAACTAGCGGGAGCACCCAGGAGCAGTTCTTC	CASSKTSGSTQEQFF
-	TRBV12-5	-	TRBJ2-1	TGTGCTAGTGCCCCGGCGGCGGTGGTGAATGAGCAGTTCTTC	CASAPAAVVNEQFF
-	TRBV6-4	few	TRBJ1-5	TGTGCCTCAAGGGGTAGCAATCAGCCCCAGCATTTT	CASRGSNQPQHF
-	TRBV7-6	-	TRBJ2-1	TGTGCCAGCAGCTGGGGGGACGGCTTATACAATGAGCAGTTCTTC	CASSWGDGLYNEQFF
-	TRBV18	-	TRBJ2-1	TGTGCCAGCTCACCGCCGGGACTCAACTTGCCGGGGGAGCAGTTCTTC	CASSPPGLNLPGEQFF
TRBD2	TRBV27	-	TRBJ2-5	TGTGCCAGCAGTTCCCTACGCGGGGGCCAAGAGACCCAGTACTTC	CASSSLRGGQETQYF
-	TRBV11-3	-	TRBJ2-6	TGTGCCAGCAGCCTGGCCTGGGGAGACTCTGGGGCCAACGTCCTGACTTTC	CASSLAWGDSGANVLTF
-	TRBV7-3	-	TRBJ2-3	TGTGCCAGCAGCTTAACGGGTGATACGCAGTATTTT	CASSLTGDTQYF
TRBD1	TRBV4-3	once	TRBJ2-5	TGCGCCAGCAGCCGGGGAGAAGGACAGGGGGCCGGAGAGACCCAGTACTTC	CASSRGEGQGAGETQYF
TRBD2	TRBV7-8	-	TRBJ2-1	TGTGCCAGCTTCCCGGGGGGGACTATATACAATGAGCAGTTCTTC	CASFPGGTIYNEQFF
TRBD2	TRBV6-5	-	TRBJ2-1	TGTGCCAGCAGATACGTGGGGACTAGTAACAATGAGCAGTTCTTC	CASRYVGTSNNEQFF
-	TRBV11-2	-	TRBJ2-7	TGTGCCAGCCGGGAGAGAGACAGGACCTACGAGCAGTACTTC	CASRERDRTYEQYF
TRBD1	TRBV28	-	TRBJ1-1	TGTGCCAGCAGGGGACAGGGCGAGAACACTGAAGCTTTCTTT	CASRGQGENTEAFF
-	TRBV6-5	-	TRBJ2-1	TGTGCCAGCAGTTACCCGGGGCGGGCAGGACATAATGAGCAGTTCTTC	CASSYPGRAGHNEQFF
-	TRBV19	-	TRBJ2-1	TGTGCCAGTAGTGAGGCTTCACAGCACAATGAGCAGTTCTTC	CASSEASQHNEQFF
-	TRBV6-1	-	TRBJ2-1	TGTGCCAGCAGTGAAAGTTGGCTAGCGTTGTACAATGAGCAGTTCTTC	CASSESWLALYNEQFF
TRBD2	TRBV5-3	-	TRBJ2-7	TGTGCCAGAAGCACCAGCGGGGCTACCTACTACGAGCAGTACTTC	CARSTSGATYYEQYF
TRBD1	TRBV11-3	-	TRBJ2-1	TGTGCCAGCAGCCAGGGACAGGGTTTGCGGTACAATGAGCAGTTCTTC	CASSQGQGLRYNEQFF
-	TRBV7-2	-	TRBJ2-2	TGTGCCAGCAGCCGTAAAGGTCTAGCGATCGGGGAGCTGTTTTTT	CASSRKGLAIGELFF
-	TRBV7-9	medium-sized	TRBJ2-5	TGTGCCAGCAGTTGGACGGAGACCCAGTACTTC	CASSWTETQYF
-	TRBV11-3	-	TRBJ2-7	TGTGCCAGCAGCTTAGATGGGATCCGGGACAACAACTTC	CASSLDGIRDNNF
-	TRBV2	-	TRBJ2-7	TGTGCCAGCTTGGGGACGGCGGGCGAGCAGTACTTC	CASLGTAGEQYF
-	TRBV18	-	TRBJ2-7	TGTGCCAGCTCAAGTGGGAGTAGTTTGGACGAGCAGTACTTC	CASSSGSSLDEQYF
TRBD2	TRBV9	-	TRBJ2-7	TGTGCCAGCAGCGTTTCAGCGACTAGCGGGTACTACGAGCAGTACTTC	CASSVSATSGYYEQYF
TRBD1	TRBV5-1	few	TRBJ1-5	TGCGCCAGCAGCACAACGACAGGGGTCGATCAGCCCCAGCATTTT	CASSTTTGVDQPQHF
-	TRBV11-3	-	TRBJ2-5	TGTGCCAGCAGCAACCGGGACCGGTCGGAGACCCAGTACTTC	CASSNRDRSETQYF
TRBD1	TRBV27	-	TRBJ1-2	TGTGCCAGCAGTCCTTTTACGGGTCAGGGGGACTATGGCTACACCTTC	CASSPFTGQGDYGYTF
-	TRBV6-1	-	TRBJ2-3	TGTGCCAGCAGTGACGGACAGAGCACAGATACGCAGTATTTT	CASSDGQSTDTQYF
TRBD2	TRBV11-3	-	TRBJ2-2	TGTGCCAGCAGCTCCCCTAGCGGGAGGGCAGTCGGGGAGCTGTTTTTT	CASSSPSGRAVGELFF
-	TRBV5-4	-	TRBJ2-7	TGTGCCAGCAGCCAAGCCCAGTTAGGGGGTGTCTACGAGCAGTACTTC	CASSQAQLGGVYEQYF
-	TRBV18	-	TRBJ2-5	TGTGCCAGCTCACCGAGGGGCGGGGAGACCCAGTACTTC	CASSPRGGETQYF
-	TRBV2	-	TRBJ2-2	TGTGCCAGCAACACGGACCGGACCGGGGAGCTGTTTTTT	CASNTDRTGELFF
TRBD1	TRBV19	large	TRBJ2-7	TGTGCCAGTAGTTTGAGGACAGGTCCCCTTGAGCAGTACTTC	CASSLRTGPLEQYF
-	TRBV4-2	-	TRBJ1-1	TGTGCCAGCAGCCAAGATCCCACTGAAGCTTTCTTT	CASSQDPTEAFF
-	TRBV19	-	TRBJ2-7	TGTGCCAGTAGTATTGCTGGCGGCTCCTACGAGCAGTACTTC	CASSIAGGSYEQYF
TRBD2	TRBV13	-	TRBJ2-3	TGTGCCAGCAGCTTATTGGCTAGCGGGACGGGGGCAGATACGCAGTATTTT	CASSLLASGTGADTQYF
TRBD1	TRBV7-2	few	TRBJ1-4	TGTGCCAGCAGCATTACAGGGGCGGATGAAAAACTGTTTTTT	CASSITGADEKLFF